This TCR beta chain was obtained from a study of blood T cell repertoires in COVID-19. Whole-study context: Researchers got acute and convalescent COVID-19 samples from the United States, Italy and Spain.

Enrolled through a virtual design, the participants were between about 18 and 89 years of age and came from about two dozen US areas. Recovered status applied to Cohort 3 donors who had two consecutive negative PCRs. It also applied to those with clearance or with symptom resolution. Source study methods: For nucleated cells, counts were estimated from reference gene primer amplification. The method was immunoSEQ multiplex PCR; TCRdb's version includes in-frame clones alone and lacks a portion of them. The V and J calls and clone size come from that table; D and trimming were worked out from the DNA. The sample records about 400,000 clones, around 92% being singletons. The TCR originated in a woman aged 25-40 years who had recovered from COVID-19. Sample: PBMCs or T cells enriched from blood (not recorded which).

CDR3 sequence reads: CASSPQGANTGELFF. In DNA form, the CDR3 reads TGTGCCAGCTCACCACAGGGGGCGAACACCGGGGAGCTGTTTTTT. The chain carries TRBV18 and TRBJ2-2; D may be TRBD1 (6 bases). V shed 1 base and J shed 0 bases, with 6 bases lying between them. The germline CDR1 and CDR2 sequences are KGHSH and LQKENI. CDR3 length equals 15 residues.